The clone carrying this TCR beta chain was seen repeatedly, ten times or more. CDR1 and CDR2 from the germline V gene are SNHLY and FYNNEI. Trimming took off 4 bases at V and 1 base at J, with 5 bases between the two ends. The CDR3 is made up of 13 amino acids. The data belong to a study of naive and memory T cell subsets. Two oligonucleotides, mixed equimolar, formed the beta constant-region primer covering TRBC1 and TRBC2. Nested alpha and beta constant-region primers with the SP2 primer drove four PCR rounds on ligated cDNA. TCRdb processed the UMI-ligation and nested PCR reads anew with MiXCR; each CDR3 protein has one entry. The sample has about 22,000 distinct CDR3 sequences; over 7% are singletons.

The rearrangement joins TRBV2 to TRBJ1-5; D not resolved. This receptor was obtained from a human donor in good health. The sample was central memory CD8+ T cells from blood. CDR3 sequence (DNA): TGTGCCAGCAGTGTAGAAAGCAATCAGCCCCAGCATTTT. It specifies CASSVESNQPQHF.